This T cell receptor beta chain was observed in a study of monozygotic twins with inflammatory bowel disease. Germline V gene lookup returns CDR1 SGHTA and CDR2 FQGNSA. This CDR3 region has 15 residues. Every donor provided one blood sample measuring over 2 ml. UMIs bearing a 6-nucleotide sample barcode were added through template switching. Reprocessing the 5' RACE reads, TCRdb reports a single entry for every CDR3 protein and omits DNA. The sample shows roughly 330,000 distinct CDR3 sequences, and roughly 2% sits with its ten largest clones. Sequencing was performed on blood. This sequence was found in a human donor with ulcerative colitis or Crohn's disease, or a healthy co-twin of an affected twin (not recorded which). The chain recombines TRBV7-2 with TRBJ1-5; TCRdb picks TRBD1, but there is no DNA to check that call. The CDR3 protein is CASSSKQGWNQPQHF.